Following are 20 T cell receptor beta chains from one sample sequenced in a study of Graves' ophthalmopathy and Graves' hyperthyroidism. Amplification of TCR beta CDR3 regions used RNA transcripts. Amplification began with first-round RT-PCR using HTBI primers, then second-round multiplex PCR was performed. TCRdb reprocessed the multiplex PCR reads via MiXCR and lists one record per CDR3 protein. Of about 640,000 distinct CDR3 sequences listed, approximately 39% are singletons. The sequencing sample was made of peripheral blood. The receptors were gathered from an adult man with Graves' ophthalmopathy.

This clonotype was counted a single time. A much bigger clone sits one base away, suggesting this may be a read error. Without the conserved terminal phenylalanine or tryptophan, this CDR3 likely stems from a read error. The rearrangement links TRBV10-3 to TRBJ1-1; D gene uncertain. From germline, CDR1 is ENHRY and CDR2 SYGVKD. The V end was cut by 10 bases, the J end by 4 bases, with 10 bases between. CDR3 length: 11 amino acids. The CDR3 here is CASPRGTEAFL. The CDR3 DNA is TGTGCCAGCCCCCGCGGCACTGAAGCTTTCCTT.

V usage is TRBV9 and J usage is TRBJ1-1; no reliable D call. CDR1 and CDR2 (germline): SGDLS, YYNGEE. Deletions cut 1 base from V and 6 bases from J, with 10 bases between. The CDR3 runs 13 residues. DNA for the CDR3: TGTGCCAGCAGCGTAACCTCTGGGGCTGAAGCTTTCTTT. It translates to CASSVTSGAEAFF. The entire variable domain, with the rest obtained from reference TRBV9 and TRBJ1-1, is as follows: DSGVTQTPKHLITATGQRVTLRCSPRSGDLSVYWYQQSLDQGLQFLIQYYNGEERAKGNILERFSAQQFPDLHSELNLSSLELGDSALYFCASSVTSGAEAFFGQGTRLTVV.

The chain couples TRBV25-1 to TRBJ2-4, with 12 bases lining up with TRBD2. The germline CDR1 and CDR2 sequences are MGHDK and SYGVNS. V lost 3 bases, J lost 0 bases, and 9 bases stayed unmatched. The CDR3 has 19 residues. The CDR3 loop reads CASSEPTSGGMLAKNIQYF. Written as DNA, the CDR3 is TGTGCCAGCAGTGAGCCTACTAGCGGGGGGATGCTAGCCAAAAACATTCAGTACTTC.

With regard to this clonotype: Since no conserved phenylalanine or tryptophan closes the CDR3, a read error is the likely cause. J is TRBJ1-5 and V is TRBV3-1; 9 bases map to TRBD1. Germline CDR1 LGHDT, CDR2 YNNKEL (reference sequence). V lost 5 bases, J lost 7 bases, and 12 bases stayed unmatched. The CDR3 is made up of 16 amino acids. The CDR3 spells CASSSYLTGGGQPQHL. The DNA of the CDR3 is TGTGCCAGCAGCTCCTATCTAACAGGGGGCGGGCAGCCCCAGCATCTT.

The V gene is TRBV15, the J gene TRBJ1-5; 8 bases fit TRBD1. Germline assignment: CDR1 LNHNV and CDR2 YYDKDF (reference sequence). The V gene end was trimmed by 9 bases and the J gene end by 9 bases; junction bases not matched to a gene: 7. The CDR3 runs to 12 residues. The CDR3 protein is CATTGTGRPQHF. CDR3 sequence (DNA): TGTGCCACTACCGGGACAGGTAGGCCCCAGCATTTT.

This clonotype has ten or more counts. The chain recombines TRBV10-3 with TRBJ2-2; D is unresolved. Trimming cost V 6 bases and J 3 bases, with 8 bases left between them. In germline, CDR1 is ENHRY, CDR2 SYGVKD. This CDR3 is built from 13 residues. The DNA of the CDR3 is TGTGCCATCAGAGGACGGGACACCGGGGAGCTGTTTTTT. Protein: CAIRGRDTGELFF.

Note on this clonotype: Because it lacks the conserved phenylalanine or tryptophan at the end, this CDR3 is likely a read error. This chain uses TRBV5-4 with TRBJ1-2; the match to TRBD1 covers 8 bases. The CDR3 is made up of 15 amino acids. Trimming cost V 3 bases and J 4 bases; bases outside gene matches: 8. Germline CDR1 and CDR2: SGHNT and YYREEE (reference sequence). The CDR3 region has the DNA TGTGCCAGCAGCTCCTCCCCCCAGGGGGCCTATGGCTACACCTCC. Translation gives CASSSSPQGAYGYTS.

V and J are TRBV25-1 and TRBJ1-2; 8 nucleotides line up with TRBD1. J lost 6 bases, V lost 2 bases, and 17 bases had no gene match. CDR1 and CDR2 (germline): MGHDK, SYGVNS. This CDR3 is built from 18 residues. The CDR3 loop reads CASSERGQGGIDWDGYTF. The CDR3 nucleotides are TGTGCCAGCAGTGAACGAGGACAGGGTGGCATTGATTGGGATGGCTACACCTTC.

This clonotype was counted at least ten times. The chain joins TRBV29-1 to TRBJ1-3; 7 bases map to TRBD1. This CDR3 has 14 residues. CDR1 SQVTM and CDR2 ANQGSEA come from the germline V gene. V lost 5 bases to trimming and J lost 0 bases; unmatched junction nucleotides: 4. The CDR3 DNA reads as TGCAGCGTTCAGGGGGTCGTCTCTGGAAACACCATATATTTT. This translates into CSVQGVVSGNTIYF.

The sample holds many counts of this clonotype. V and J are TRBV4-1 and TRBJ1-6, with unresolved D. V dropped 1 base and J dropped 6 bases, with 7 bases sitting between them. Germline V gene data show CDR1 as MGHRA and CDR2 as YSYEKL. This CDR3 region has 14 residues. The CDR3 sequence is CASSQAVVNSPLHF. In nucleotides, the CDR3 is TGCGCCAGCAGCCAAGCTGTAGTTAATTCACCCCTCCACTTT.

V usage is TRBV15 and J usage is TRBJ2-7, with D possibly TRBD1 on 6 matching bases. The CDR3 runs 16 residues. Germline V gives CDR1 LNHNV, CDR2 YYDKDF (reference sequence). The V gene lost 4 bases and the J gene lost 7 bases, with 23 bases spanning the gap. CDR3 nucleotide sequence: TGTGCCACCAGCACTAAACAGGGCCGATCCTACAATGAGCAGTACTTC. Its protein product is CATSTKQGRSYNEQYF.

V is TRBV29-1 and J is TRBJ2-2; D gene unclear. The CDR3 extends over 11 amino acids. From germline, CDR1 is SQVTM and CDR2 ANQGSEA. Written as DNA, the CDR3 is TGCAGGCGTAACAACTTACGGGAGCTGTTTTTT. Encoded protein: CRRNNLRELFF.

There are many counts of this clonotype. The chain carries TRBV19 and TRBJ2-2; D perhaps matches TRBD1 (5 bases). The CDR3 is 16 amino acids. Germline assignment: CDR1 LNHDA and CDR2 SQIVND (reference sequence). Deletions cut 3 bases from V and 0 bases from J, with 11 bases between. CDR3 nucleotide sequence: TGTGCCAGTAGTATGCACAGGAGCCCGAACACCGGGGAGCTGTTTTTT. Encoded protein: CASSMHRSPNTGELFF.

This clonotype has just a few counts. An end of the junction does not agree with germline; a read error may underlie this. The V and J genes are TRBV7-3 and TRBJ2-2; unclear D gene. Germline assignment: CDR1 SGHTA and CDR2 FQGTGA. There are 14 residues in the CDR3. The CDR3 protein is CASSQDYRAGELFF. In DNA, the CDR3 is TGCGCCAGCAGCCAAGATTACCGGGCCGGGGAGCTGTTTTTT.

The CDR3 DNA follows: TGCGCCAGCGGCGTTGGACAGGACTCCTACGAGCAGTACTTC. Protein sequence: CASGVGQDSYEQYF. V is TRBV5-1 and J is TRBJ2-7, with 7 bases identical to TRBD1. V lost 7 bases, J lost 0 bases, and 7 bases stayed unmatched. Looked up from germline, CDR1 is SGHRS and CDR2 is YFSETQ. This CDR3 region has 14 residues.

The table lists this clonotype with many counts. V and J are TRBV5-6 and TRBJ2-6; unclear D gene. Deletions cut 4 bases from V and 0 bases from J, with 11 bases between. Germline CDR1 reads SGHDT; CDR2 reads YYEEEE. CDR3 length: 16 amino acids. This chain's CDR3 is CASSAYRHSGANVLTF. The CDR3 DNA reads TGTGCCAGCAGCGCTTACAGACACTCTGGGGCCAACGTCCTGACTTTC.

The chain has TRBV10-3 and TRBJ1-2; D is perhaps TRBD1 (5 bases). The V and J ends lost 8 bases and 7 bases respectively, with 23 bases between them. CDR3 length: 15 residues. Germline CDR1 and CDR2: ENHRY and SYGVKD. CDR3 residues: CAIGGLAGGASGYTF. The DNA of the CDR3 is TGTGCCATCGGGGGACTAGCGGGAGGCGCATCTGGCTACACCTTC.

This clonotype was counted ten times or more. The chain uses TRBV9 and TRBJ2-5; D is unclear. The CDR3 is made up of 13 amino acids. Germline-derived CDR1 and CDR2 are SGDLS and YYNGEE. V shed 2 bases and J shed 4 bases, with 9 bases lying between them. The chain's CDR3 is CASSVNSRETQYF. CDR3 nucleotide sequence: TGTGCCAGCAGCGTTAACTCCCGAGAGACCCAGTACTTC.

The sample holds a few counts of this clonotype. The chain links TRBV5-1 to TRBJ2-7, with 10 bases matching TRBD2. V lost 0 bases, J lost 2 bases, and 11 bases stayed unmatched. Germline CDR1 is SGHRS and CDR2 is YFSETQ. The CDR3 covers 18 residues. CDR3 bases: TGCGCCAGCAGCTTGGTATTCGCCGGACTAGCGGCGGCCTACGAGCAGTACTTC. The encoded protein is CASSLVFAGLAAAYEQYF.

The chain carries TRBV9 and TRBJ2-2; D gene ambiguous. Germline V gives CDR1 SGDLS, CDR2 YYNGEE. This CDR3 region has 13 residues. V was clipped by 0 bases and J by 6 bases, with 6 bases between them. The CDR3 nucleotides are TGTGCCAGCAGCGTAGATTTGGCCGGGGAGCTGTTTTTT. It encodes CASSVDLAGELFF.